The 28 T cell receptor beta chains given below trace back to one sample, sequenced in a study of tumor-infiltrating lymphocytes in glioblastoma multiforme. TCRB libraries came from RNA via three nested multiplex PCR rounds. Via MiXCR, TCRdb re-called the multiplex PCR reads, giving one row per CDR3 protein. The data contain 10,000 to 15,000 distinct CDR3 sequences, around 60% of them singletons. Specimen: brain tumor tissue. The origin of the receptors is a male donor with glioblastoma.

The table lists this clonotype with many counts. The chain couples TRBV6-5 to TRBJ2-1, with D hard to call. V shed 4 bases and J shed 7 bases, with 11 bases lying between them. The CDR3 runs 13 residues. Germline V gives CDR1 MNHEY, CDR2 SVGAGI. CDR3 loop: CASSWARGNEQFF. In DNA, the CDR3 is TGTGCCAGCAGTTGGGCTCGTGGAAATGAGCAGTTCTTC.

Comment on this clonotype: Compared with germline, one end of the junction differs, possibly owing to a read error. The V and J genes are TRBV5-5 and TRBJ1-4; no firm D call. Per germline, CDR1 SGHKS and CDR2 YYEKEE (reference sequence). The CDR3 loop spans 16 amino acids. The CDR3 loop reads CASSLGPLIANERLFF. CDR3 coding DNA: TGTGCCAGCAGCTTGGGACCGTTGATAGCTAATGAAAGACTGTTTTTT.

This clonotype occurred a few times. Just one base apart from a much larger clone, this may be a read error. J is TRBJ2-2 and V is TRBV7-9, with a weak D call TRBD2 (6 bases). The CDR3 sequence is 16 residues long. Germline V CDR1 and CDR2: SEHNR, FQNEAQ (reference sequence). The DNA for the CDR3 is TGTGCCAGCAGGGAACACGGGGGTCCGAACACCGGGGAGCTGCTTTTT. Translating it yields CASREHGGPNTGELLF.

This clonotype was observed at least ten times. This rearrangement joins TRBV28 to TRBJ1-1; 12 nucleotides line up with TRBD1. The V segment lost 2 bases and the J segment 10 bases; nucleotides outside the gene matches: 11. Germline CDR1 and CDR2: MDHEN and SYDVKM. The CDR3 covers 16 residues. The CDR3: CASSLAGTGGFDGAFF. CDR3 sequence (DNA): TGTGCCAGCAGTTTAGCCGGGACAGGGGGCTTTGATGGAGCTTTCTTT.

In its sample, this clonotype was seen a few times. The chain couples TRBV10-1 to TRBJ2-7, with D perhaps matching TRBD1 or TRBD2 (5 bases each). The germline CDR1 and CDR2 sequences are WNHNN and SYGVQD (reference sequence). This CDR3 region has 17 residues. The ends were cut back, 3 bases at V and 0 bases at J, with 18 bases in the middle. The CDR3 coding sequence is TGCGCCAGCAGTGATCATACCCGGGACCCCTACTCCTACGAGCAGTACTTC. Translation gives CASSDHTRDPYSYEQYF.

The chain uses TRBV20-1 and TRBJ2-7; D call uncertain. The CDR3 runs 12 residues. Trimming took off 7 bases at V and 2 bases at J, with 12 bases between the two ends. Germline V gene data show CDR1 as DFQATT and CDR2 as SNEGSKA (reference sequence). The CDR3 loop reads CSVRVDPYEQYF. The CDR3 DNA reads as TGCAGTGTTAGGGTGGATCCCTACGAGCAGTACTTC.

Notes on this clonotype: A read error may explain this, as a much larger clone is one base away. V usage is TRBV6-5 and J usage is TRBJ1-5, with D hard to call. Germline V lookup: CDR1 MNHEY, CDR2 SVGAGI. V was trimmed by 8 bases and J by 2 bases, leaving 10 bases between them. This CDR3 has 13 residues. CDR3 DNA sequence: TGTGCCAGCGATTATACGGGCAATCAGCCCCAGCATTTT. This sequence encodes CASDYTGNQPQHF.

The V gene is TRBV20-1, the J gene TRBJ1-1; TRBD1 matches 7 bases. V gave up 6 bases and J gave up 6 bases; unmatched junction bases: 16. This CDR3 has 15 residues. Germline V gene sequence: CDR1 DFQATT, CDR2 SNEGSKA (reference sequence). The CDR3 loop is CSAPRAGDRDAEAFF. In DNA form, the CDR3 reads TGCAGTGCCCCCCGGGCGGGGGACAGAGACGCTGAAGCTTTCTTT.

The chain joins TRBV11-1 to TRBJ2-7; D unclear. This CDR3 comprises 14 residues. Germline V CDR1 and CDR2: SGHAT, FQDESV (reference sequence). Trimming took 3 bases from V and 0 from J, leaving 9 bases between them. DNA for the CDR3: TGTGCCAGCAGCTTTACTCCTAGCTCCTACGAGCAGTACTTC. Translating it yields CASSFTPSSYEQYF. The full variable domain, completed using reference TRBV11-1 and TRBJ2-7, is EAEVAQSPRYKITEKSQAVAFWCDPISGHATLYWYRQILGQGPELLVQFQDESVVDDSQLPKDRFSAERLKGVDSTLKIQPAELGDSAMYLCASSFTPSSYEQYFGPGTRLTVT.

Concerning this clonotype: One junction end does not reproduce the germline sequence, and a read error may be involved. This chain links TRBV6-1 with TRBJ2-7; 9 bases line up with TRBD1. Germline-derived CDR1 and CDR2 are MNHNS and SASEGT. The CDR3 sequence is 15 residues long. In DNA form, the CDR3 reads TGTACCAGCAGTGGGGAGACAGGGGGAAACTACGAGCAGTACTTC. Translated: CTSSGETGGNYEQYF.

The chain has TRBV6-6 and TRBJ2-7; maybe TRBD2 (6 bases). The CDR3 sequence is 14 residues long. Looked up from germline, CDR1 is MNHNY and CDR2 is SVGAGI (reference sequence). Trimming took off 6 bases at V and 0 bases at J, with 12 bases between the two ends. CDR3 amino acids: CASRRVGGSYEQYF. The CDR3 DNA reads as TGTGCCAGCAGACGGGTCGGGGGCTCCTACGAGCAGTACTTC.

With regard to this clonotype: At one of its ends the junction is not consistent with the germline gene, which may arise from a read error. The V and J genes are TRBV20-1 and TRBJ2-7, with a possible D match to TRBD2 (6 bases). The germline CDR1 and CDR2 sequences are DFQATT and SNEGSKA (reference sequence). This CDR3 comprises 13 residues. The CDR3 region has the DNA TGCAGTGCTAGTAGTCGTGGGGAGGACGATCAGTACTTC. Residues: CSASSRGEDDQYF.

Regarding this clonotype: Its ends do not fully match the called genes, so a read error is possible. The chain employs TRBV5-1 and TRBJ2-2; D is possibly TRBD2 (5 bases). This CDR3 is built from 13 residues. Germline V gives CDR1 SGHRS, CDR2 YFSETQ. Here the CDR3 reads CAISLRATGELFF. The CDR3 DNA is TGCGCCATCAGCTTGCGGGCCACAGGGGAGCTGTTTTTT.

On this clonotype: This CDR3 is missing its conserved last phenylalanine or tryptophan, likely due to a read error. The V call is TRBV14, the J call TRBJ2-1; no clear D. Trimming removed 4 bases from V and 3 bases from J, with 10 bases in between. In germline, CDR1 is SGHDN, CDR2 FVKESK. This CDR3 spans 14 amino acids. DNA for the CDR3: TGTGCCAGCAGCCGAGATGTCCGCTACAATGAGCAGTTCTTA. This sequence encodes CASSRDVRYNEQFL.

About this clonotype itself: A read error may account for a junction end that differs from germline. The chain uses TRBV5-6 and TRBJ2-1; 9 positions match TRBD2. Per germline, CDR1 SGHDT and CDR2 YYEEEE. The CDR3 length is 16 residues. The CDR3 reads CASSPVSGGSCNEQSF. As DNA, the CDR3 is TGTGCCAGCAGCCCGGTTAGCGGGGGCTCCTGCAATGAGCAGTCCTTC.

DNA for the CDR3: TGCGACGGCAGTGAAAACAGGGGAGGGATGGACACCGGGGAGCTGTTTTTT. Translated, it gives CDGSENRGGMDTGELFF. The V and J genes are TRBV10-1 and TRBJ2-2; tentatively, D is TRBD1 or TRBD2 (7 bases each). The CDR3 extends over 17 amino acids. Looked up from germline, CDR1 is WNHNN and CDR2 is SYGVQD (reference sequence).

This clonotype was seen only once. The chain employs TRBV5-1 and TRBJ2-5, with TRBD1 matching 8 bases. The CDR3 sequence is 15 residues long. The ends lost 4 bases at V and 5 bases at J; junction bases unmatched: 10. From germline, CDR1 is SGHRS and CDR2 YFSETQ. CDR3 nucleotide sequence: TGCGCCAGCAGCGAAGACAGGGGCGTAGGGGAGACCCAGTACTTC. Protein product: CASSEDRGVGETQYF.

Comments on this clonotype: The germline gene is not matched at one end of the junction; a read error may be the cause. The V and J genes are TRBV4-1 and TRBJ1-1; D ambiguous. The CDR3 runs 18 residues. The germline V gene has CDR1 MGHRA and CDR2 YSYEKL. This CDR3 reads CASSQDEAYTERNTEAFF. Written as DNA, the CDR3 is TGCGCCAGTAGCCAAGATGAGGCCTACACAGAAAGGAACACTGAAGCTTTCTTT.

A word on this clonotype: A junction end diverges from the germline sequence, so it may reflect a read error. The CDR3 loop is CASTLPGLALFTDTQCF. The CDR3 DNA sequence: TGTGCCAGCACGTTACCGGGACTAGCTCTCTTCACAGATACGCAGTGTTTT. The V and J genes are TRBV12-3 or TRBV12-4 and TRBJ2-3, with TRBD2 matching over 9 bases. This CDR3 spans 17 amino acids.

CDR3 sequence: CASSEMTGASYEQYV. CDR3 DNA: TGTGCCAGCAGTGAAATGACAGGAGCCTCCTACGAGCAGTACGTC. The rearrangement uses TRBV6-1 and TRBJ2-7, with D perhaps TRBD1 (6 bases). V gave up 2 bases and J gave up 0 bases, with 11 bases separating them. The length of the CDR3 is 15 residues. Germline V CDR1 and CDR2: MNHNS, SASEGT.

CDR3 sequence reads: CSARDPSSYEQYF. In DNA, the CDR3 is TGCAGTGCCAGGGACCCGAGCTCCTACGAGCAGTACTTC. The chain combines TRBV20-1 with TRBJ2-7, with D possibly being TRBD1 or TRBD2 (5 bases each). Germline CDR1 and CDR2: DFQATT and SNEGSKA (reference sequence). Trimming took off 6 bases at V and 0 bases at J, with 12 bases between the two ends. The CDR3 spans 13 residues.

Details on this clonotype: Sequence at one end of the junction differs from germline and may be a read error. CDR3 DNA: TGCAGCCCTCGGGGGGGCCGGCAAGACAATGAGGAGTTCTTC. As protein: CSPRGGRQDNEEFF. The rearrangement joins TRBV20-1 to TRBJ2-1; TRBD2 matches at 8 bases. Germline-derived CDR1 and CDR2 are DFQATT and SNEGSKA (reference sequence). The CDR3 contains 14 residues.

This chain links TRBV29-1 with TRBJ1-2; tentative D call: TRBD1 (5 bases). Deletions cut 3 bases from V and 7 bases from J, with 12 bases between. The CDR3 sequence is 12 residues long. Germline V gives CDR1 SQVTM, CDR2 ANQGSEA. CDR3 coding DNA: TGCAGCGTTGAGGCGGGGCATTGTGGCTACACCTTC. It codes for CSVEAGHCGYTF. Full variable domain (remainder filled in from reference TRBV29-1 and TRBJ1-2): SAVISQKPSRDICQRGTSLTIQCQVDSQVTMMFWYRQQPGQSLTLIATANQGSEATYESGFVIDKFPISRPNLTFSTLTVSNMSPEDSSIYLCSVEAGHCGYTFGSGTRLTVV.

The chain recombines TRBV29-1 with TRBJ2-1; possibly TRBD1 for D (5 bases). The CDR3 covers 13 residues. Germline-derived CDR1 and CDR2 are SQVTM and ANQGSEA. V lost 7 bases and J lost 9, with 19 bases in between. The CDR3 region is CSADSVTSGEQFF. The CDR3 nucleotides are TGCAGCGCTGACAGCGTAACTTCTGGTGAGCAGTTCTTC.

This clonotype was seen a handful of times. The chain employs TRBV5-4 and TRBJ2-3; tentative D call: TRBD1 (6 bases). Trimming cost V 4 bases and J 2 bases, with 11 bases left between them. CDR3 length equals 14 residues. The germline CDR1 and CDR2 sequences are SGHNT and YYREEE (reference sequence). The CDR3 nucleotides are TGTGCCAGCAGCCAGACAGGAGACACAGATACGCAGTATTTT. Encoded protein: CASSQTGDTDTQYF.

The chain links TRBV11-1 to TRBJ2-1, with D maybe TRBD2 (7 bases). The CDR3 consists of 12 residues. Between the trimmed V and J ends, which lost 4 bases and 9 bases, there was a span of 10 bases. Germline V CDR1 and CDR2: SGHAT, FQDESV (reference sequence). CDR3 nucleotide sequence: TGTGCCAGCAGCTCGAGGGGGGGTGAGCAGTTCTTC. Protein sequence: CASSSRGGEQFF.

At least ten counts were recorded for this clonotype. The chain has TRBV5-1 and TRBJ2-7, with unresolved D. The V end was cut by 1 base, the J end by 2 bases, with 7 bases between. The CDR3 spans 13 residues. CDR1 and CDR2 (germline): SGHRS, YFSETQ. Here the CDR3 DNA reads TGCGCCAGCAGCTTGCATGAGACCTACGAGCAGTACTTC. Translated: CASSLHETYEQYF.

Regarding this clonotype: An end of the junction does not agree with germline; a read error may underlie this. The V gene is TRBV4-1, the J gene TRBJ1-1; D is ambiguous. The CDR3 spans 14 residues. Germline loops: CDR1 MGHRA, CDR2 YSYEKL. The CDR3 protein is CASSQDELLTEVLF. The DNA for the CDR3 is TGCGCCAGCAGCCAAGATGAGTTACTCACTGAAGTTCTCTTT.